These T cell receptor beta chains were read from a single sample in a study of regulatory T cells in long-lasting Graves disease. MiXCR, applied by TCRdb to the multiplex PCR reads, yields one record per CDR3 protein. Altogether approximately 300,000 distinct CDR3 sequences are present, under 20% being singletons, with the ten largest covering about 36%. Sequencing used peripheral blood mononuclear cells (PBMCs), obtained at new diagnosis, from a patient treated with antithyroid drugs. The source is a female donor with Graves disease. The CDR3 runs from the conserved cysteine through the conserved F or W. D genes are given only for firm matches. Rows give clone size only sometimes, using once, few, many, or a class for an expanded clone.

j_call,cdr3_length,v_call,clone_size,d_call,cdr3_aa,cdr3_nt
TRBJ1-6,13,TRBV28,many,-,CATGGSYNSPLHF,TGTGCAACCGGTGGTTCCTATAATTCACCCCTCCACTTT
TRBJ2-2,17,TRBV28,many,-,CASSPGGGGTRTGELFF,TGTGCCAGCAGTCCGGGGGGCGGCGGGACTCGAACCGGGGAGCTGTTTTTT
TRBJ1-1,14,TRBV5-1,-,TRBD1,CVSSFGDRGTEAFF,TGTGTCAGCAGCTTTGGGGACAGGGGCACTGAAGCTTTCTTT
TRBJ2-7,16,TRBV6-9,few,TRBD1,CASSYPTGKGFYEQYF,TGTGCCAGCAGTTACCCGACAGGGAAGGGATTCTACGAGCAGTACTTC
TRBJ2-7,13,TRBV28,many,-,CASSSRTKREQYF,TGTGCCAGCAGTTCCCGGACTAAGCGCGAGCAGTACTTC
TRBJ2-3,15,TRBV12-3/TRBV12-4,many,TRBD2,CASTLGGVSADTQYF,TGTGCCAGCACCCTTGGGGGGGTTTCCGCAGATACGCAGTATTTT
TRBJ2-2,14,TRBV5-8,many,TRBD1,CASSHKQGAGELFF,TGTGCCAGCAGCCACAAACAGGGGGCCGGGGAGCTGTTTTTT
TRBJ2-3,15,TRBV19,few,TRBD2,CASSNGTSGRDTQYF,TGTGCCAGTAGTAACGGGACTAGCGGGAGAGATACGCAGTATTTT
TRBJ1-1,13,TRBV5-1,many,-,CASSLWDNTEAFF,TGTGCCAGCAGCTTATGGGACAACACTGAAGCTTTCTTT
TRBJ1-5,13,TRBV29-1,many,-,CSVAPGYNQPQHF,TGCAGCGTTGCACCGGGCTACAATCAGCCCCAGCATTTT
TRBJ1-2,15,TRBV12-3/TRBV12-4,-,-,CASSITGRAFYGYTF,TGTGCCAGTAGTATTACAGGGCGGGCGTTCTATGGCTACACCTTC
TRBJ2-7,14,TRBV6-1,many,-,CASNDRLSPYEQYF,TGTGCCAGCAATGACAGGTTGTCCCCCTACGAGCAGTACTTC
TRBJ2-5,14,TRBV28,many,-,CASSMPTLKETQYF,TGTGCCAGCAGTATGCCTACGCTGAAAGAGACCCAGTACTTC
TRBJ2-7,15,TRBV6-5,many,-,CASSYPRDARNEQYF,TGTGCCAGCAGTTACCCCCGGGACGCGAGGAACGAGCAGTACTTC
TRBJ2-4,14,TRBV6-1,few,-,CASRVGSPKNIQYF,TGTGCCAGCAGGGTAGGAAGTCCCAAAAACATTCAGTACTTC
TRBJ2-1,18,TRBV9,many,TRBD2,CASSASPGLAGTYNEQFF,TGTGCCAGCAGCGCATCCCCCGGACTAGCGGGAACCTACAATGAGCAGTTCTTC
TRBJ1-3,18,TRBV28,few,-,CASSFGGVQGYSGNTIYF,TGTGCCAGCAGCTTCGGTGGGGTACAGGGATACTCTGGAAACACCATATATTTT
TRBJ2-2,15,TRBV20-1,few,TRBD2,CSARDSGGATGELFF,TGCAGTGCTAGAGATTCGGGAGGCGCCACCGGGGAGCTGTTTTTT